Each of the 30 T cell receptor beta chains below was sequenced from the same sample in a study of Ad26.COV2.S vaccination and SARS-CoV-2 variants. Sequencing used immunoSEQ multiplex PCR; TCRdb keeps in-frame clones, though not all of them. The sample records 500,000 or so clones, around 88% being singletons. Treatment: around 19 received Ad26.COV2.S at low or high dose, single or two shots; about five received placebo; per-sample allocation not given. Each sample was drawn 63 days after the first injection (of vaccine or placebo). The sequences come from peripheral blood, collected in a trial of Ad26.COV2.S vaccine versus placebo. The receptors derive from a person aged 18-60 years who received the Ad26.COV2.S COVID-19 vaccine or a placebo.

In its sample, this clone was seen a few times. The J gene is TRBJ2-1, the V gene TRBV12-3 or TRBV12-4, with 7 nucleotides matching TRBD2. CDR3 length: 13 residues. J gave up 7 bases and V 6 bases, and 6 bases lay outside the gene matches. CDR3 region: CASRNPGGNEQFF. The DNA for the CDR3 is TGTGCCAGCAGGAATCCCGGGGGGAATGAGCAGTTCTTC.

The chain has TRBV11-3 and TRBJ2-3, with TRBD1 as a possible D gene (6 bases). Trimming cost V 5 bases and J 1 base, with 10 bases left between them. Germline lookup yields CDR1 SGHNT and CDR2 YENEEA. CDR3 length: 14 amino acids. The CDR3 DNA reads TGTGCCAGCAGCGGGGACACCCGCACAGATACGCAGTATTTT. Translating it yields CASSGDTRTDTQYF.

The chain joins TRBV6-1 to TRBJ1-6; D uncertain. From germline, CDR1 is MNHNS and CDR2 SASEGT. V lost 1 base and J lost 10, with 17 bases in between. CDR3 length: 16 residues. Written as DNA, the CDR3 is TGTGCCAGCAGTGAAGAGGGTACTGGTCTTTACTCACCCCTCCACTTT. Translation: CASSEEGTGLYSPLHF.

This sequence joins TRBV28 and TRBJ1-5; 8 bases align to TRBD1. The germline V gene has CDR1 MDHEN and CDR2 SYDVKM. J gave up 0 bases and V 5 bases, and 6 bases lay outside the gene matches. The CDR3 is 16 amino acids. CDR3 nucleotide sequence: TGTGCCAGCAGTCCCACAGGGGGTAATAGCAATCAGCCCCAGCATTTT. It specifies CASSPTGGNSNQPQHF.

This chain joins TRBV6-2 or TRBV6-3 and TRBJ2-7, with 9 bases aligning to TRBD1. V trimming: 4 bases; J trimming: 3 bases; junction bases outside the gene matches: 1. The CDR3 runs to 13 residues. Germline CDR1 MNHEY, CDR2 SVGEGT. The CDR3 nucleotides are TGTGCCAGCAGTTCGGGACAGGGCTACGAGCAGTACTTC. Translating gives CASSSGQGYEQYF.

With respect to this clone: This same CDR3 is encoded by further DNA sequences in the sample. V is TRBV5-1 and J is TRBJ2-2, with 8 bases fitting TRBD1. Per germline, CDR1 SGHRS and CDR2 YFSETQ. The CDR3 totals 15 residues. V lost 4 bases, J lost 0 bases, and 2 bases stayed unmatched. This chain's CDR3 is CASSPGGANTGELFF. The CDR3 nucleotides read TGCGCCAGCAGCCCAGGGGGCGCGAACACCGGGGAGCTGTTTTTT.

CDR3 bases: TGCGCCAGCAGTGGAATGAACTACGAGCAGTACTTC. Its translation: CASSGMNYEQYF. The chain combines TRBV10-2 with TRBJ2-7; D ambiguous. Trimming took 4 bases from V and 3 from J, leaving 7 bases between them. CDR1 and CDR2 (germline): WSHSY, SAAADI. The CDR3 contains 12 residues.

The rearrangement uses TRBV7-3 and TRBJ2-2; possibly TRBD1 for D (5 bases). The CDR3 consists of 13 residues. The V end was cut by 3 bases, the J end by 6 bases, with 8 bases between. The germline V gene has CDR1 SGHTA and CDR2 FQGTGA. The CDR3 DNA follows: TGTGCCAGCAGCTTGGCAGGGTCCGGGGAGCTGTTTTTT. Its protein is CASSLAGSGELFF. The full variable domain, rest sourced from reference TRBV7-3 and TRBJ2-2, is GAGVSQTPSNKVTEKGKYVELRCDPISGHTALYWYRQSLGQGPEFLIYFQGTGAADDSGLPNDRFFAVRPEGSVSTLKIQRTERGDSAVYLCASSLAGSGELFFGEGSRLTVL.

This chain connects TRBV28 to TRBJ1-1; TRBD1 is a possible D gene (5 bases). This CDR3 is built from 16 residues. V was shortened by 6 bases and J by 7 bases, with 24 bases between the two germline ends. Germline-derived CDR1 and CDR2 are MDHEN and SYDVKM. The CDR3 loop is CASSDPPWGSKYEAFF. DNA of the CDR3: TGTGCCAGCAGCGACCCTCCCTGGGGCAGCAAGTATGAAGCTTTCTTT.

The chain couples TRBV28 to TRBJ1-4; D unresolved. Germline loops: CDR1 MDHEN, CDR2 SYDVKM. The CDR3 loop spans 14 amino acids. Trimming stripped 9 bases from V and 7 bases from J, with 18 bases between. The CDR3 region has the DNA TGTGCCAGTTACGAGAAGTCAACCGTTGAAAAACTGTTTTTT. This encodes CASYEKSTVEKLFF.

The sample holds a few counts of this clone. The chain joins TRBV6-5 to TRBJ1-6; TRBD1 might be the D (6 bases). The CDR3 extends over 13 amino acids. Trimming removed 8 bases at V and 10 bases at J, with 15 bases between. The V gene's germline CDR1 is MNHEY and CDR2 SVGAGI. CDR3 sequence (DNA): TGTGCCAGCTCCGACGGGGGCAACTCACCCCTCCACTTT. It translates to CASSDGGNSPLHF.

V usage is TRBV7-9 and J usage is TRBJ1-2, with 7 nucleotides matching TRBD1. In germline, CDR1 is SEHNR, CDR2 FQNEAQ (reference sequence). CDR3 length: 14 amino acids. Losses at the gene ends were 5 bases for V and 3 bases for J; bases not matched to a gene: 6. The chain's CDR3 is CASSAWTGDYGYTF. Here the CDR3 DNA reads TGTGCCAGCAGCGCCTGGACAGGCGACTATGGCTACACCTTC.

The gene calls are TRBV15 and TRBJ1-5; 8 bases fit TRBD1. The germline gives CDR1 LNHNV, CDR2 YYDKDF (reference sequence). The CDR3 is 17 residues long. Unmatched junction bases numbered 9, after V lost 0 bases and J lost 5 bases. CDR3: CATSRDRGAGGYQPQHF. The CDR3 DNA is TGTGCCACCAGCAGAGATAGGGGGGCAGGGGGCTATCAGCCCCAGCATTTT.

V gene TRBV29-1 combines with J gene TRBJ1-1; D gene unclear. The V gene's germline CDR1 is SQVTM and CDR2 ANQGSEA. This CDR3 spans 12 amino acids. Trimming cost V 1 base and J 5 bases, with 8 bases left between them. In DNA, the CDR3 is TGCAGCGTTGAAGTCCGAGGAACTGAAGCTTTCTTT. Its protein is CSVEVRGTEAFF. Full variable domain (rest looked up from reference TRBV29-1 and TRBJ1-1): SAVISQKPSRDICQRGTSLTIQCQVDSQVTMMFWYRQQPGQSLTLIATANQGSEATYESGFVIDKFPISRPNLTFSTLTVSNMSPEDSSIYLCSVEVRGTEAFFGQGTRLTVV.

With respect to this clone: This same CDR3 is encoded by further DNA sequences in the sample. V is TRBV11-2 and J is TRBJ1-5, with unresolved D. V dropped 0 bases and J dropped 5 bases, with 5 bases sitting between them. The CDR3 covers 13 residues. Germline V lookup: CDR1 SGHAT, CDR2 FQNNGV. The CDR3, as DNA: TGTGCCAGCAGCTTAGAGAGAGATCAGCCCCAGCATTTT. Residues: CASSLERDQPQHF.

The rearrangement joins TRBV19 to TRBJ2-3, with a possible D match to TRBD1 (6 bases). The germline CDR1 and CDR2 sequences are LNHDA and SQIVND (reference sequence). Trimming left V 4 bases short and J 4 bases short, with 12 bases between. The CDR3 extends over 14 amino acids. The CDR3 spells CASSTTGTPDTQYF. CDR3 sequence (DNA): TGTGCCAGTAGTACCACAGGGACCCCAGATACGCAGTATTTT.

This clone was seen a handful of times. This rearrangement joins TRBV2 to TRBJ1-3, with D unresolved. Germline assignment: CDR1 SNHLY and CDR2 FYNNEI. This CDR3 has 11 amino acids. The V gene lost 5 bases and the J gene lost 8 bases, with 7 bases spanning the gap. CDR3 amino acids: CASSTGYTIYF. The CDR3, as DNA: TGTGCCAGCAGTACTGGGTACACCATATATTTT. Full variable domain (remainder filled in from reference TRBV2 and TRBJ1-3): EPEVTQTPSHQVTQMGQEVILRCVPISNHLYFYWYRQILGQKVEFLVSFYNNEISEKSEIFDDQFSVERPDGSNFTLKIRSTKLEDSAMYFCASSTGYTIYFGEGSWLTVV.

The chain joins TRBV5-4 to TRBJ1-1; the D gene is possibly TRBD1 (5 bases). Germline assignment: CDR1 SGHNT and CDR2 YYREEE (reference sequence). The CDR3 length is 13 residues. V was cut by 0 bases and J by 6 bases, with 9 bases left in between. The CDR3 region is CASSLVGGAEAFF. CDR3 coding DNA: TGTGCCAGCAGCTTGGTGGGGGGGGCTGAAGCTTTCTTT.

This clone was seen a single time. The chain is built from TRBV27 and TRBJ2-1; TRBD2 matches 7 bases. The CDR3 has 16 amino acids. Germline CDR1 is MNHEY and CDR2 is SMNVEV (reference sequence). After removal of 6 bases from V and 9 bases from J, the junction contained 17 bases not matched to a gene. The CDR3 bases are TGTGCCAGCAGCCCCATCACCGGGGTAGCGGGCATTGAGCAGTTCTTC. Its protein is CASSPITGVAGIEQFF.

The V gene is TRBV28, the J gene TRBJ2-1; TRBD2 matches 8 bases. This CDR3 contains 14 residues. CDR1 MDHEN and CDR2 SYDVKM come from the germline V gene. Unmatched junction bases numbered 7, after V lost 6 bases and J lost 6 bases. CDR3 sequence (DNA): TGTGCCAGCAGGGAAGCGGGAGTGGGCAATGAGCAGTTCTTC. Its translation is CASREAGVGNEQFF.

This clone was found once. This rearrangement joins TRBV30 to TRBJ2-2, with TRBD1 identical over 7 bases. Trimming cost V 5 bases and J 6 bases; bases outside gene matches: 12. Looked up from germline, CDR1 is GTSNPN and CDR2 is SVGIG (reference sequence). The CDR3 is 15 amino acids. In DNA, the CDR3 is TGTGCCTGGGGGCGACAGGGAGTAGACGCCGGGGAGCTGTTTTTT. As protein: CAWGRQGVDAGELFF.

The chain is built from TRBV29-1 and TRBJ2-7; 9 bases are shared with TRBD2. The ends lost 4 bases at V and 2 bases at J; junction bases unmatched: 9. The CDR3 has 15 amino acids. CDR1 is SQVTM and CDR2 is ANQGSEA in the germline V gene. CDR3 protein: CSVVQHAGGPYEQYF. For the CDR3, the DNA is TGCAGCGTTGTCCAACATGCGGGGGGGCCCTACGAGCAGTACTTC.

The V and J genes are TRBV15 and TRBJ2-1; 7 bases align to TRBD2. The junction had 11 bases not matched to a gene; V was cut back by 7 bases and J by 8 bases. This CDR3 comprises 14 residues. Germline V CDR1 and CDR2: LNHNV, YYDKDF (reference sequence). Here the CDR3 reads CATNPRGGRHEQFF. The CDR3 DNA reads TGTGCCACCAACCCACGGGGCGGGAGACATGAGCAGTTCTTC. Complete variable domain (other parts from reference TRBV15 and TRBJ2-1): DAMVIQNPRYQVTQFGKPVTLSCSQTLNHNVMYWYQQKSSQAPKLLFHYYDKDFNNEADTPDNFQSRRPNTSFCFLDIRSPGLGDTAMYLCATNPRGGRHEQFFGPGTRLTVL.

This chain uses TRBV4-2 with TRBJ2-3; 11 bases agree with TRBD2. There are 17 residues in the CDR3. In germline, CDR1 is LGHNA, CDR2 YNFKEQ. Trimming cost V 1 base and J 1 base; bases outside gene matches: 4. The CDR3 DNA reads TGTGCCAGCAGCCAAGTTGAGGGACTAGCGGGCACAGATACGCAGTATTTT. This sequence encodes CASSQVEGLAGTDTQYF.

V gene TRBV12-5 combines with J gene TRBJ2-3; D remains ambiguous. The V end lost 1 base, the J end lost 0 bases, and 5 bases lay between the germline ends. From germline, CDR1 is LGHNT and CDR2 FRNRAP. The length of the CDR3 is 14 residues. CDR3 nucleotides: TGTGCTAGTGGTTTGGGACGGAGCACAGATACGCAGTATTTT. Translating it yields CASGLGRSTDTQYF.

The chain carries TRBV5-1 and TRBJ1-2; 8 bases align to TRBD1. V dropped 0 bases and J dropped 10; count of bases not matched to a gene: 5. Germline-derived CDR1 and CDR2 are SGHRS and YFSETQ. This CDR3 region has 13 residues. CDR3 in amino acids: CASSLGTGTVYTF. In DNA form, the CDR3 reads TGCGCCAGCAGCTTGGGGACAGGGACTGTCTACACCTTC.

The rearrangement uses TRBV12-5 and TRBJ1-1, with a possible D match to TRBD1 (6 bases). Trimming stripped 5 bases from V and 5 bases from J, with 15 bases between. This CDR3 is built from 14 residues. Looked up from germline, CDR1 is LGHNT and CDR2 is FRNRAP. This chain's CDR3 is CASGTTGSATEAFF. CDR3 nucleotides: TGTGCTAGTGGTACCACAGGGTCCGCTACTGAAGCTTTCTTT.

CDR3 DNA: TGTGCCAGCAGCTTACCCAAGGGACAGAGCACCGGGGAGCTGTTTTTT. It translates to CASSLPKGQSTGELFF. J is TRBJ2-2 and V is TRBV7-9, with 7 bases fitting TRBD1. The CDR3 length is 16 residues. CDR1 is SEHNR and CDR2 is FQNEAQ in the germline V gene (reference sequence). After removal of 2 bases from V and 4 bases from J, the junction contained 7 bases not matched to a gene.

V gene TRBV15 combines with J gene TRBJ2-7; a possible D gene is TRBD1 (6 bases). This CDR3 has 16 residues. With 3 bases removed from V and 2 bases from J, the gap between germline ends came to 17 bases. CDR1 is LNHNV, CDR2 YYDKDF, per germline (reference sequence). In DNA, the CDR3 is TGTGCCACCAGCAGTAGCGCAGGGGTGAACGCCTACGAGCAGTACTTC. It encodes CATSSSAGVNAYEQYF.

The V call is TRBV29-1, the J call TRBJ2-7; D unresolved. This CDR3 is 14 amino acids long. The V end lost 4 bases, the J end lost 2 bases, and 15 bases lay between the germline ends. Germline lookup yields CDR1 SQVTM and CDR2 ANQGSEA. For the CDR3, the DNA is TGCAGCGTTGTTTCTCCGAGCCGAGCCTACGAGCAGTACTTC. It codes for CSVVSPSRAYEQYF.